This entry describes one T cell receptor (beta chain). Its antigen is not identified. PCR used 60 Vbeta primers and 13 Jbeta primers. Libraries were prepared by immunoSEQ multiplex PCR; TCRdb keeps only in-frame clonotypes and omits some of them. The sample includes around 40,000 clones. The sample comes from a study of cytomegalovirus exposure and HLA in healthy donors. Study-level points and caveats: TCR beta chain V- and J-gene trimming was linked, in a later analysis, to a missense variant in DCLRE1C. Per a prior analysis, the majority of TCR beta V segments were productive roughly 87% or roughly 30% of the time.

The CDR3 is 16 amino acids. V was trimmed by 2 bases and J by 0 bases, leaving 14 bases between them. Germline loops: CDR1 GTSNPN, CDR2 SVGIG (reference sequence). These donors, healthy bone marrow donors, were studied. This donor's CMV serostatus is unrecorded. This rearrangement joins TRBV30 to TRBJ1-3, with no clear D. Material: PBMCs. The TCR was taken from a human donor in good health. CDR3 in DNA: TGTGCCTGGAGTAACGGGGTGCTAAGCTCTGGAAACACCATATATTTT. Translating it yields CAWSNGVLSSGNTIYF.